This TCR beta chain was observed in a study of T cell repertoires in cytomegalovirus infection (dated by TCRdb to between 2017 and 2020). Study-level background: Because public TCR beta signatures pointed to carriage of CMV infection together with the matching HLA type, the HLA type of each donor mattered for the analysis.

Instrument used: Illumina HiSeq 1500. Clones were called with MiXCR by TCRdb after fastp trimmed the public reads at Q25, and only in-frame beta chains were retained. Each CDR3 protein appears once, grouped with its most common genes and DNA. For this sample there are roughly 110,000 distinct CDR3 sequences; about 9.4% appear just once. The ten largest account for around 29% of the sample. Regarding this clonotype: Its antigen is currently not known. Base qualities are not at hand, and no much larger clone is one base apart.

V is clipped by 2 bases and J by 6 bases, and the sequence between their germline boundaries is 13 bases long. The CDR3 starts with the cysteine, ends with the phenylalanine, and has 15 residues. The read is trimmed to its CDR3 DNA, 45 bases read in frame from base 1. General study outcomes and caveats: The ex vivo response was dominated by HLA-C-restricted CMV-specific TCR beta clonotypes, and the single most frequent clonotype in two of eight donors was supplied by these HLA-C-restricted clonotypes. Carriers of CMV infection plus the relevant HLA type were discriminated by the cumulative frequency of public TCR beta family members in the study cohort and in an independent roughly 370-donor cohort.

The chain is encoded by TRBV12-3 or TRBV12-4 joined to TRBJ1-4; no D gene is confidently identified. The TCR comes from a human donor in good health (CMV status not recorded). Some clones in this sample may be carry-over from other donors' samples. Material for sequencing was PBMCs, sequenced either directly or after in vitro stimulation (not recorded which). The sequence in DNA is TGTGCCAGCAGTTTATGGGTAGTTCGGGATGAAAAACTGTTTTTT. Protein translation: CASSLWVVRDEKLFF.